The rows below give T cell receptor beta chains drawn from one sample of a study of blood T cell repertoires in COVID-19. TCRdb keeps only in-frame clones here, not all; method: immunoSEQ multiplex PCR. The data hold 150,000 to 200,000 clones, with roughly 80% observed a single time. The material sequenced was PBMCs or T cells enriched from blood (not recorded which). These receptors were obtained from a woman in her fifties or sixties who had recovered from COVID-19. Each CDR3 is given with its conserved first and last residue. D genes are given only for firm matches. Rows give clone size only sometimes, using once, few, many, or a class for an expanded clone.

NA 13 TRBD2 TRBJ2-3 TRBV10-3 TGTGCCACCCACGCCCCGCGGGGGGATACGCAGTATTTT CATHAPRGDTQYF
NA 14 TRBD1 TRBJ2-2 TRBV19 TGTGCCACTTCGGGGACAGGGACCCCCGGGGAGCTGTTTTTT CATSGTGTPGELFF
NA 19 NA TRBJ1-6 TRBV28 TGTGCCAGCAGTTACCACTCTTTTCGGGACACCTCCTATAATTCACCCCTCCACTTT CASSYHSFRDTSYNSPLHF
NA 17 NA TRBJ2-2 TRBV3-1/TRBV3-2 TGTGCCAGCAGCCACTTCCCCGGGGGAGCGAACACCGGGGAGCTGTTTTTT CASSHFPGGANTGELFF
NA 16 TRBD2 TRBJ2-2 TRBV19 TGTGCCAGTAGTACCCGAGCGGGGGGGAACACCGGGGAGCTGTTTTTT CASSTRAGGNTGELFF
NA 16 TRBD1 TRBJ1-2 TRBV5-4 TGTGCCAGCAGCTCCGAACAGGGGGCGCGGAACTATGGCTACACCTTC CASSSEQGARNYGYTF
once 14 TRBD1 TRBJ1-6 TRBV9 TGTGCCAGCAGCTTCGGACAGGGAGCTTCACCCCTCCACTTT CASSFGQGASPLHF
NA 13 TRBD2 TRBJ2-5 TRBV11-2 TGTGCCAGCAGCTTTTGGGGGGGAGAGACCCAGTACTTC CASSFWGGETQYF
NA 14 TRBD2 TRBJ2-7 TRBV27 TGTGCCAGCAGTGCGGGAGGCCGCTCCTACGAGCAGTACTTC CASSAGGRSYEQYF
NA 17 NA TRBJ1-3 TRBV19 TGTGCCAGTAGTATAGATCCGGACTCGATAGGTGGAAACACCATATATTTT CASSIDPDSIGGNTIYF
NA 16 TRBD1 TRBJ1-5 TRBV7-2 TGTGCCAGCAGCTCTAGGACAGGGGGCTTCGCTCAGCCCCAGCATTTT CASSSRTGGFAQPQHF
NA 13 NA TRBJ2-2 TRBV7-3 TGTGCCAGCAGCGCACCAGGGGTCGGGGAGCTGTTTTTT CASSAPGVGELFF
NA 13 NA TRBJ2-2 TRBV28 TGTGCCAGCAGTTTAAAGCGCACCGGGGAGCTGTTTTTT CASSLKRTGELFF
few 19 TRBD1 TRBJ1-5 TRBV3-1/TRBV3-2 TGTGCCAGCAGCCAGGGGTCCCCGGGACAGGGAACTAGCAATCAGCCCCAGCATTTT CASSQGSPGQGTSNQPQHF
NA 19 TRBD1 TRBJ1-5 TRBV5-1 TGCGCCAACATGTCTCCGGGACAGGGGGAGAAGGATAGCAATCAGCCCCAGCATTTT CANMSPGQGEKDSNQPQHF
NA 16 TRBD2 TRBJ2-3 TRBV15 TGTGCCACCAGTGGGAGGGGACTAGCATCGACAGATACGCAGTATTTT CATSGRGLASTDTQYF
NA 14 NA TRBJ2-3 TRBV27 TGTGCCAGTTCGCGCGGGAAGGAAAAGGATACGCAGTATTTT CASSRGKEKDTQYF
NA 14 TRBD1 TRBJ2-2 TRBV13 TGTGCCAGCAGCGGACAGGGGAACACCGGGGAGCTGTTTTTT CASSGQGNTGELFF
few 13 TRBD1 TRBJ1-5 TRBV19 TGTGCTGGCTCACAGGGGTTAGCTCAGCCCCAGCATTTT CAGSQGLAQPQHF
medium-sized 17 NA TRBJ1-5 TRBV19 TGTGCCAGTAGTATTAGGCAGGGCAGGAGTAGCAATCAGCCCCAGCATTTT CASSIRQGRSSNQPQHF
few 16 TRBD2 TRBJ2-2 TRBV5-1 TGCGCCAGCAGCTCGCTAGCGGGGGTTAACACCGGGGAGCTGTTTTTT CASSSLAGVNTGELFF
NA 16 NA TRBJ1-5 TRBV6-5 TGTGCCAGCAGTTACTTACAGGGCGATGGCAATCAGCCCCAGCATTTT CASSYLQGDGNQPQHF
NA 16 NA TRBJ2-6 TRBV5-1 TGCGCCAGCAGCTTGCATGGGAGCTCTGGGGCCAACGTCCTGACTTTC CASSLHGSSGANVLTF
NA 16 TRBD2 TRBJ2-1 TRBV7-9 TGTGCCAGCAACCCCGACTACCGGACTAGTTTCAATGAGCAGTTCTTC CASNPDYRTSFNEQFF
few 15 NA TRBJ2-3 TRBV5-1 TGCGCCAGCAGCTTCGTCTCCTCTAGCACAGATACGCAGTATTTT CASSFVSSSTDTQYF
NA 15 TRBD1 TRBJ1-2 TRBV19 TGTGCCAGTAGTCTCGGACAGGGCAGGTTCTATGGCTACACCTTC CASSLGQGRFYGYTF
NA 16 NA TRBJ1-3 TRBV9 TGTGCCAGCAGCCCCACAGGGTCCCCCCCTGGAAACACCATATATTTT CASSPTGSPPGNTIYF